Listed below are T cell receptor beta chains from one sample, sequenced in a study of graft-versus-host responses after intestinal transplantation. These receptors' targets are unknown. Clones were read by immunoSEQ multiplex PCR, and TCRdb kept only the in-frame ones, dropping some. Among about 90,000 clones listed, over 90% were seen once. The starting material was unstimulated CD4+ T cells sorted from spleen or lymph node cells, obtained before transplant. The receptors come from a human donor who was the organ donor for an intestinal transplant. Each CDR3 is given with its conserved first and last residue. D genes are given only for firm matches. A clone size is listed for some rows: how often the clone was seen (once, few, many), or a class if it is expanded.

V gene	clone size	D gene	J gene	CDR3 protein	CDR3 DNA
TRBV19	.	.	TRBJ2-7	CASSITGHAYEQYF	TGTGCCAGTAGTATTACCGGGCATGCCTACGAGCAGTACTTC
TRBV18	.	.	TRBJ2-2	CASSPQGGAGELFF	TGTGCCAGCTCACCCCAGGGAGGCGCCGGGGAGCTGTTTTTT
TRBV5-1	.	TRBD2	TRBJ2-3	CASSFSGGADTQYF	TGCGCCAGCAGCTTTAGCGGGGGGGCAGATACGCAGTATTTT
TRBV4-2	few	TRBD1	TRBJ1-5	CASSQDSDRGFQPQHF	TGTGCCAGCAGCCAAGATAGCGACAGGGGGTTTCAGCCCCAGCATTTT
TRBV4-2	.	.	TRBJ1-2	CASSQDSPGSTFYGYTF	TGTGCCAGCAGCCAAGATTCCCCAGGGAGTACCTTCTATGGCTACACCTTC
TRBV6-1	few	.	TRBJ1-1	CASSDLGWGLAFF	TGTGCCAGCAGTGATCTGGGGTGGGGGCTAGCTTTCTTT
TRBV5-1	.	TRBD1	TRBJ2-7	CASSLPGGYEQYF	TGCGCCAGCAGCTTGCCAGGGGGTTACGAGCAGTACTTC
TRBV7-9	once	.	TRBJ2-3	CASSLRTSTDTQYF	TGTGCCAGCAGCTTAAGGACTAGCACAGATACGCAGTATTTT
TRBV27	.	TRBD1	TRBJ2-7	CASSGAGTVSYEQYF	TGTGCCAGCAGTGGAGCCGGGACAGTCTCCTACGAGCAGTACTTC
TRBV30	.	TRBD1	TRBJ1-1	CAWSGGGLDFLAAFF	TGTGCCTGGAGCGGAGGGGGCCTGGACTTTCTTGCAGCTTTCTTT
TRBV11-3	.	TRBD1	TRBJ2-3	CASSAAGTDSTDTQYF	TGTGCCAGCAGCGCGGCCGGGACAGACAGCACAGATACGCAGTATTTT
TRBV18	.	TRBD1	TRBJ2-1	CASSPQGADEQFF	TGTGCCAGCTCACCACAGGGGGCCGATGAGCAGTTCTTC
TRBV12-5	once	.	TRBJ1-2	CASGLGQGGGYTF	TGTGCTAGTGGTTTGGGGCAGGGTGGCGGCTACACCTTC
TRBV11-2	.	TRBD2	TRBJ2-3	CASFRDYTDTQYF	TGTGCCAGCTTCCGGGACTACACAGATACGCAGTATTTT
TRBV11-2	once	.	TRBJ2-4	CASSLEAPGDSKGHKNIQYF	TGTGCCAGCAGCTTAGAGGCCCCGGGGGACTCCAAGGGGCACAAAAACATTCAGTACTTC
TRBV4-1	once	.	TRBJ1-1	CASSTQLTGMNTEAFF	TGCGCCAGCAGCACCCAACTAACAGGCATGAACACTGAAGCTTTCTTT
TRBV6-6	.	.	TRBJ2-7	CASSLRGYEQYF	TGTGCCAGCAGTCTCAGGGGCTACGAGCAGTACTTC
TRBV5-8	.	.	TRBJ1-1	CASSPRGRTEAFF	TGTGCCAGCAGCCCTCGGGGGAGGACTGAAGCTTTCTTT
TRBV19	.	.	TRBJ2-1	CASSIGSAANYNEQFF	TGTGCCAGTAGTATCGGTTCAGCGGCAAACTACAATGAGCAGTTCTTC
TRBV7-9	.	TRBD1	TRBJ2-2	CASSLEQGALTGELFF	TGTGCCAGCAGCTTAGAGCAGGGGGCTCTGACCGGGGAGCTGTTTTTT
TRBV6-1	few	TRBD1	TRBJ1-2	CASSEGQTYYTF	TGTGCCAGCAGTGAGGGACAGACGTACTACACCTTC
TRBV7-6	.	.	TRBJ1-2	CASSLGASRGEGYTF	TGTGCCAGCAGCTTAGGGGCTTCGAGGGGCGAGGGCTACACCTTC
TRBV6-5	.	.	TRBJ2-3	CASSRGAWVDTQYF	TGTGCCAGCAGTCGCGGGGCGTGGGTGGATACGCAGTATTTT
TRBV9	.	TRBD1	TRBJ1-6	CASSVDDRGRNSPLHF	TGTGCCAGCAGCGTAGACGACAGGGGGCGTAATTCACCCCTCCACTTT
TRBV5-1	.	.	TRBJ2-3	CASSSSTDTQYF	TGCGCCAGCAGCTCAAGCACAGATACGCAGTATTTT
TRBV15	once	TRBD2	TRBJ2-1	CATTRTSGYNEQFF	TGTGCCACCACACGGACTAGCGGATACAATGAGCAGTTCTTC
TRBV25-1	once	.	TRBJ1-1	CASLSLVGTEAFF	TGTGCCAGCTTATCTCTTGTAGGCACTGAAGCTTTCTTT
TRBV6-5	.	.	TRBJ1-3	CASSAEVVGNTIYF	TGTGCCAGCAGCGCAGAGGTGGTTGGAAACACCATATATTTT
TRBV20-1	.	.	TRBJ2-1	CSAYTNNEQFF	TGCAGTGCGTACACTAACAATGAGCAGTTCTTC
TRBV7-3	.	TRBD2	TRBJ2-1	CASSLGTSENEQFF	TGTGCCAGCAGCTTAGGGACTAGCGAGAATGAGCAGTTCTTC
TRBV6-5	.	.	TRBJ1-5	CASSYSRNQPQHF	TGTGCCAGCAGTTACTCAAGGAATCAGCCCCAGCATTTT
TRBV7-3	.	TRBD2	TRBJ2-1	CASSSRGTSGGARSYNEQFF	TGTGCCAGCAGCTCGCGGGGGACTAGCGGGGGTGCTCGCTCCTACAATGAGCAGTTCTTC
TRBV4-1	.	.	TRBJ1-1	CASSHYREIHTEAFF	TGCGCCAGCAGCCACTACAGGGAAATACACACTGAAGCTTTCTTT
TRBV7-6	.	TRBD2	TRBJ2-3	CASSIGLAGGSDTQYF	TGTGCCAGCAGCATCGGACTAGCGGGGGGTTCGGATACGCAGTATTTT
TRBV28	.	.	TRBJ2-3	CASSAATDTQYF	TGTGCCAGTTCCGCCGCCACAGATACGCAGTATTTT
TRBV30	.	.	TRBJ2-7	CAWAQGGSSYEQYF	TGTGCCTGGGCACAGGGAGGGAGCTCCTACGAGCAGTACTTC
TRBV7-9	few	TRBD2	TRBJ2-3	CASSLISGGSTDTQYF	TGTGCCAGCAGCTTAATTAGCGGGGGCAGCACAGATACGCAGTATTTT
TRBV11-2	.	.	TRBJ2-1	CASSLGISGEKFF	TGTGCCAGCAGCTTAGGGATTTCGGGGGAGAAGTTCTTC
TRBV7-2	.	.	TRBJ2-3	CASSLARINTDTQYF	TGTGCCAGCAGCTTGGCCAGGATAAATACAGATACGCAGTATTTT
TRBV7-9	.	TRBD1	TRBJ2-7	CASRDVGTGGSYEQYF	TGTGCCAGCCGCGATGTCGGGACAGGGGGCTCCTACGAGCAGTACTTC
TRBV7-9	.	TRBD1	TRBJ1-6	CASSPRSSGGYNSPLHF	TGTGCCAGCAGCCCTCGTTCCTCAGGGGGCTATAATTCACCCCTCCACTTT
TRBV7-3	.	.	TRBJ2-4	CASSLGGAAKNIQYF	TGTGCCAGCAGCTTAGGGGGCGCGGCCAAAAACATTCAGTACTTC
TRBV28	.	.	TRBJ1-1	CASSLVNRLNTEAFF	TGTGCCAGCAGTTTAGTTAACCGGCTGAACACTGAAGCTTTCTTT
TRBV6-1	.	.	TRBJ1-6	CASSVSTDSPLHF	TGTGCCAGCAGTGTAAGCACGGATTCACCCCTCCACTTT
TRBV5-5	.	.	TRBJ1-5	CASSLDRSNQPQHF	TGTGCCAGCAGCTTGGACAGATCGAATCAGCCCCAGCATTTT
TRBV4-1	once	.	TRBJ2-6	CASSQVSRGSGANVLTF	TGCGCCAGCAGCCAAGTCTCGAGGGGGTCTGGGGCCAACGTCCTGACTTTC
TRBV4-3	.	TRBD2	TRBJ2-1	CASSQEGTSLLNEQFF	TGCGCCAGCAGCCAAGAAGGGACTAGTCTCCTCAATGAGCAGTTCTTC
TRBV11-2	.	.	TRBJ1-2	CASSLGENYGYTF	TGTGCCAGCAGCTTAGGGGAAAACTATGGCTACACCTTC
TRBV6-6	.	.	TRBJ2-1	CASKGYLNNEQFF	TGTGCCAGCAAGGGTTATCTTAACAATGAGCAGTTCTTC
TRBV25-1	few	.	TRBJ1-2	CASSDNYGYTF	TGTGCCAGCAGTGACAACTATGGCTACACCTTC
TRBV11-2	.	.	TRBJ2-7	CASSRYSWEQYF	TGTGCCAGCAGCCGGTACTCTTGGGAGCAGTACTTC
TRBV4-1	.	TRBD2	TRBJ2-1	CASSSGVERGYNEQFF	TGCGCCAGCAGCTCCGGTGTGGAGCGGGGTTACAATGAGCAGTTCTTC
TRBV18	.	.	TRBJ2-6	CASSPRVQGSGANVLTF	TGTGCCAGCTCACCAAGGGTACAAGGCTCTGGGGCCAACGTCCTGACTTTC
TRBV29-1	.	.	TRBJ1-2	CSVFEGPSGYTF	TGCAGCGTCTTCGAGGGACCTAGTGGCTACACCTTC
TRBV29-1	.	.	TRBJ1-2	CGVDPQGDLYGYTF	TGCGGCGTTGATCCGCAGGGCGACCTCTATGGCTACACCTTC